This entry lists 8 T cell receptor beta chains sequenced from one sample in a study of T cells after yellow fever vaccination. In TCRdb, the 5' RACE reads were re-called with MiXCR into one record per CDR3 protein. The sample includes a few hundred thousand distinct CDR3 sequences, 6.2% of them seen just once. The sample here was PBMCs, taken 5 days after the yellow fever booster vaccination. The receptor set was obtained from a man aged 25-45 years who received the YFV17D yellow fever vaccine.

Ten or more counts support this clonotype. V is TRBV9 and J is TRBJ2-3; TRBD1 matches 9 bases. The CDR3 spans 15 residues. Losses at the gene ends were 2 bases for V and 4 bases for J; bases not matched to a gene: 5. Germline CDR1 and CDR2: SGDLS and YYNGEE. CDR3 sequence (DNA): TGTGCCAGCAGCGTGGGGGACAGGGTACCAGATACGCAGTATTTT. Its protein is CASSVGDRVPDTQYF.

In DNA, the CDR3 is TGTGCCAGCAGCTTTGGAGGGGACTACGAGCAGTACTTC. It yields the protein CASSFGGDYEQYF. The rearrangement links TRBV5-4 to TRBJ2-7; perhaps TRBD2 as D (6 bases). Trimming removed 2 bases from V and 3 bases from J, with 9 bases in between. CDR1 is SGHNT, CDR2 YYREEE, per germline (reference sequence). CDR3 length: 13 amino acids.

This clonotype turned up a few times. The chain couples TRBV11-2 to TRBJ2-3, with D perhaps assigned TRBD1 or TRBD2 (5 bases each). The length of the CDR3 is 16 residues. The V end was cut by 4 bases, the J end by 4 bases, with 18 bases between. Germline loops: CDR1 SGHAT, CDR2 FQNNGV. This CDR3 is CASSSPTRGQSDTQYF. The CDR3 nucleotides read TGTGCCAGCAGCTCCCCGACCCGGGGCCAATCAGATACGCAGTATTTT.

Only a few counts were recorded for this clonotype. The chain carries TRBV28 and TRBJ2-2; possible D gene TRBD1, 5 bases. The germline V gene encodes CDR1 MDHEN and CDR2 SYDVKM. The CDR3 is 14 residues long. V was trimmed by 3 bases and J by 6 bases, leaving 11 bases between them. The chain's CDR3 is CASSFFRQSGELFF. The DNA for the CDR3 is TGTGCCAGCAGTTTTTTCCGACAGTCCGGGGAGCTGTTTTTT.

This clonotype was counted at least ten times. The chain recombines TRBV5-1 with TRBJ1-2; no reliable D call. V shed 7 bases and J shed 4 bases, with 17 bases lying between them. This CDR3 spans 14 amino acids. Germline V CDR1 and CDR2: SGHRS, YFSETQ. CDR3 DNA: TGCGCCAGCGCCGAAAATAAACAGTCCTATGGCTACACCTTC. Amino acids: CASAENKQSYGYTF.

This clonotype was recorded a few times. The chain recombines TRBV11-2 with TRBJ2-7; 12 bases are a match to TRBD2. The CDR3 spans 14 residues. Looked up from germline, CDR1 is SGHAT and CDR2 is FQNNGV. The V segment lost 5 bases and the J segment 5 bases; nucleotides outside the gene matches: 4. CDR3 in DNA: TGTGCCAGCAGCCCCGGACTAGCGGGAAACGAGCAGTACTTC. It yields the protein CASSPGLAGNEQYF. Using reference TRBV11-2 and TRBJ2-7 for the parts outside the CDR3, the full variable domain is EAGVAQSPRYKIIEKRQSVAFWCNPISGHATLYWYQQILGQGPKLLIQFQNNGVVDDSQLPKDRFSAERLKGVDSTLKIQPAKLEDSAVYLCASSPGLAGNEQYFGPGTRLTVT.

The chain recombines TRBV5-1 with TRBJ2-1, with 14 bases matching TRBD2. This CDR3 spans 19 amino acids. Trimming cost V 4 bases and J 5 bases; bases outside gene matches: 14. Germline V gene sequence: CDR1 SGHRS, CDR2 YFSETQ. CDR3 in amino acids: CASSPIPGLAGVLNNEQFF. CDR3 in DNA: TGCGCCAGCAGCCCCATCCCGGGACTAGCGGGAGTATTAAACAATGAGCAGTTCTTC.

This clonotype occurred many times. The CDR3 sequence is CASSDPTVSDTQYF. The CDR3 DNA follows: TGTGCCAGCAGTGACCCGACAGTTTCAGATACGCAGTATTTT. The chain carries TRBV6-2 or TRBV6-3 and TRBJ2-3; perhaps TRBD1 as D (5 bases). The germline gives CDR1 MNHEY, CDR2 SVGEGT. V lost 5 bases to trimming and J lost 4 bases, with 13 bases between them. The CDR3 is 14 residues long.